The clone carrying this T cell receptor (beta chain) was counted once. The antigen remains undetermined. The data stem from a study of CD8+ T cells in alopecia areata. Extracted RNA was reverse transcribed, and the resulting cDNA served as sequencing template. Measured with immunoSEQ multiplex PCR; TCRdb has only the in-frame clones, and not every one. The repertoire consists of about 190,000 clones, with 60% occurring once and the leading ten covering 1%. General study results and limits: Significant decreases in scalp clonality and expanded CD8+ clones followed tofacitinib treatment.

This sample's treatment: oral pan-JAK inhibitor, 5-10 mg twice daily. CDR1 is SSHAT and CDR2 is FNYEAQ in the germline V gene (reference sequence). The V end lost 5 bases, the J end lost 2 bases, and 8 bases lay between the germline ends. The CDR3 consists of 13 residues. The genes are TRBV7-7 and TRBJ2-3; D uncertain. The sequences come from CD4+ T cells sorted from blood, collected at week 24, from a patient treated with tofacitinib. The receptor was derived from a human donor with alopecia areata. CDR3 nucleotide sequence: TGTGCCAGCAGCCCCGTGATCACAGATACGCAGTATTTT. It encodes CASSPVITDTQYF.